The sequence of this T cell receptor (beta chain) was determined in a study of blood T cell repertoires in COVID-19. Study overall: In each case, the material was cDNA or gDNA derived from T cells, B-cell-depleted T cells, or PBMCs.

Germline V CDR1 and CDR2: PRHDT, FYEKMQ (reference sequence). The CDR3 has 18 amino acids. V shed 4 bases, J shed 2 bases, and the junction held 10 bases outside the gene matches. Per the original data handling: Reference gene primer amplification in the assay estimated nucleated cell counts. Sequencing was performed with immunoSEQ multiplex PCR; in TCRdb, only in-frame clones are kept and a portion is missing. From that table come the V and J calls and clone size; the DNA was used to work out D and trimming. The sample has a few hundred thousand clones; 65% to 90% are singletons. The source of this sequence is a middle-aged man with active or convalescent COVID-19. This chain uses TRBV13 with TRBJ1-6; 8 bases fit TRBD1. Sequencing input: peripheral blood. CDR3 sequence (DNA): TGTGCCAGCAGCTCAACGGACAGGGAACTTCCCTATAATTCACCCCTCCACTTT. Its protein is CASSSTDRELPYNSPLHF.